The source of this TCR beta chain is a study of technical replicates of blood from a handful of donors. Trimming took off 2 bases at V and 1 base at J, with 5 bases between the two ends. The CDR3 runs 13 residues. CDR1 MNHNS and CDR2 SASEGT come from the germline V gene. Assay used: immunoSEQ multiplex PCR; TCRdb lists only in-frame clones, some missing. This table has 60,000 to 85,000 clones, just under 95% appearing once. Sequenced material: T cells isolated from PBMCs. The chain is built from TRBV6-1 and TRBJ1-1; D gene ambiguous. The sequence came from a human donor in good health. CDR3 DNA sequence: TGTGCCAGCAGTGAACGGGGGAACACTGAAGCTTTCTTT. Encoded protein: CASSERGNTEAFF.